The source of this T cell receptor (beta chain) is a study of immune cell composition in non-small cell lung cancer. Study-level findings and limits: Squamous carcinomas (about 75%) more often had tumour-associated clones >0.5% than adenocarcinomas (around 33%).

Normal lung sampling was at least 3 cm from the tumour, as distant as possible. Sequencing used immunoSEQ multiplex PCR; TCRdb keeps in-frame clones, though not all of them. Here the sample spans about 6,000 clones, approximately 64% being singletons. This CDR3 is built from 15 residues. The germline V gene has CDR1 LGHNA and CDR2 YSLEER. V shed 2 bases and J 8 bases; nucleotides not matched to a gene: 7. As for this clone: The antigen remains undetermined.

The gene calls are TRBV4-3 and TRBJ1-4; 8 bases map to TRBD1. The specimen sequenced was non-adjacent lung tissue. The TCR was taken from a human donor with non-small cell lung cancer. CDR3 protein: CASSQSPGTGEKLFF. As DNA, the CDR3 is TGCGCCAGCAGCCAATCACCCGGGACAGGAGAAAAACTGTTTTTT.